These 21 T cell receptor beta chains were all obtained from the same sample, sequenced in a study of chemoradiotherapy in HPV16-positive cancers. This table comes from immunoSEQ multiplex PCR, and its TCRdb copy is limited to in-frame clones, with some not included. The sample shows fewer than 10,000 clones, about 90% of them seen only once. The input for sequencing was blood, taken from a patient who underwent chemoradiotherapy. The source is a human donor with HPV-associated anogenital cancer.

In this sample, this clone turned up once. The gene calls are TRBV29-1 and TRBJ2-2, with 9 bases that match TRBD1. CDR1 SQVTM and CDR2 ANQGSEA come from the germline V gene. J gave up 4 bases and V 2 bases, and 2 bases lay outside the gene matches. The CDR3 runs to 14 residues. CDR3 loop: CSVERTGVTGELFF. The DNA for the CDR3 is TGCAGCGTTGAAAGGACAGGGGTCACCGGGGAGCTGTTTTTT.

The chain employs TRBV30 and TRBJ1-3, with D tentatively TRBD1 (5 bases). V was pared by 3 bases and J by 4 bases, with 10 bases between. The CDR3 totals 13 residues. Germline values: CDR1 GTSNPN, CDR2 SVGIG (reference sequence). The CDR3 is CAWRRSGGNTIYF. As DNA, the CDR3 is TGTGCCTGGAGGAGGTCAGGGGGAAACACCATATATTTT.

V usage is TRBV15 and J usage is TRBJ2-1; possible D gene TRBD1, 6 bases. This CDR3 comprises 14 residues. The germline gives CDR1 LNHNV, CDR2 YYDKDF (reference sequence). V lost 0 bases to trimming and J lost 6 bases, with 9 bases between them. The CDR3 reads CATSRDLDSNEQFF. The CDR3 region has the DNA TGTGCCACCAGCAGAGATTTGGACAGCAATGAGCAGTTCTTC.

This clone was seen just once. The chain employs TRBV9 and TRBJ1-5, with D uncertain. The CDR3 loop spans 13 amino acids. The V end lost 0 bases, the J end lost 3 bases, and 4 bases lay between the germline ends. The germline V gene has CDR1 SGDLS and CDR2 YYNGEE. This chain's CDR3 is CASSVGPNQPQHF. As DNA, the CDR3 is TGTGCCAGCAGCGTAGGTCCCAATCAGCCCCAGCATTTT.

The chain is built from TRBV7-2 and TRBJ2-1; D could derive from TRBD1 or TRBD2 (6 bases each). Germline V gene lookup returns CDR1 SGHTA and CDR2 FQGNSA. This CDR3 contains 16 residues. Trimming left V 6 bases short and J 0 bases short, with 15 bases between. CDR3 nucleotides: TGTGCCAGCAGGGCGAGAGGGGGGAGCTCCTACAATGAGCAGTTCTTC. This codes for CASRARGGSSYNEQFF.

The chain is built from TRBV4-1 and TRBJ1-2, with D possibly matching TRBD1 (6 bases). Germline V gene lookup returns CDR1 MGHRA and CDR2 YSYEKL. V was clipped by 3 bases and J by 6 bases, with 26 bases between them. CDR3 size: 18 residues. The DNA for the CDR3 is TGCGCCAGCAGCCAGATCTCGGGATTAGGGGGGGCGCGAAATGGCTACACCTTC. Translation: CASSQISGLGGARNGYTF.

The gene calls are TRBV4-1 and TRBJ2-1, with D uncertain. Germline CDR1 reads MGHRA; CDR2 reads YSYEKL. This CDR3 comprises 16 residues. Trimming stripped 0 bases from V and 0 bases from J, with 9 bases between. Written as DNA, the CDR3 is TGCGCCAGCAGCCAAGATTCTGGAAGCTCCTACAATGAGCAGTTCTTC. Translated, it gives CASSQDSGSSYNEQFF.

This chain connects TRBV5-1 to TRBJ1-1; TRBD1 might be the D (6 bases). The germline gives CDR1 SGHRS, CDR2 YFSETQ. The CDR3 is made up of 16 amino acids. V was pared by 4 bases and J by 4 bases, with 20 bases between. DNA of the CDR3: TGCGCCAGCAGCCTCGACAGGCTCGAGGAATCCACTGAAGCTTTCTTT. This translates into CASSLDRLEESTEAFF.

This chain uses TRBV11-3 with TRBJ1-1; possible D gene TRBD1, 6 bases. The germline V gene has CDR1 SGHNT and CDR2 YENEEA. The CDR3 contains 16 residues. Trimming stripped 4 bases from V and 3 bases from J, with 18 bases between. CDR3 sequence reads: CASSSPAQGFDTEAFF. The CDR3 DNA is TGTGCCAGCAGCTCCCCGGCCCAGGGGTTTGACACTGAAGCTTTCTTT.

The rearrangement uses TRBV11-2 and TRBJ2-3; 8 bases line up with TRBD2. This CDR3 is built from 14 residues. Germline-derived CDR1 and CDR2 are SGHAT and FQNNGV. The V and J ends lost 4 bases and 2 bases, in that order; junction bases with no gene match: 2. As DNA, the CDR3 is TGTGCCAGCAGCTACGGGGGGGACACAGATACGCAGTATTTT. Translation gives CASSYGGDTDTQYF.

The chain couples TRBV5-5 to TRBJ1-1; 7 positions agree with TRBD1. Germline V gene data show CDR1 as SGHKS and CDR2 as YYEKEE (reference sequence). This CDR3 region has 14 residues. J was trimmed by 2 bases and V by 4 bases; bases with no gene match: 5. In nucleotides, the CDR3 is TGTGCCAGCAGCCTGGACAGGCCTAACACTGAAGCTTTCTTT. Amino acid sequence: CASSLDRPNTEAFF. Supplemented by reference TRBV5-5 and TRBJ1-1, the full variable domain reads DAGVTQSPTHLIKTRGQQVTLRCSPISGHKSVSWYQQVLGQGPQFIFQYYEKEERGRGNFPDRFSARQFPNYSSELNVNALLLGDSALYLCASSLDRPNTEAFFGQGTRLTVV.

The chain has TRBV19 and TRBJ2-2, with TRBD2 matching over 12 bases. Trimming took 3 bases from V and 3 from J; bases not matched to a gene: 8. The CDR3 is 18 amino acids. Germline V gives CDR1 LNHDA, CDR2 SQIVND (reference sequence). The CDR3 region has the DNA TGTGCCAGTAGTATCTTCGGACTAGCGGGGACCCACACCGGGGAGCTGTTTTTT. It yields the protein CASSIFGLAGTHTGELFF.

This chain connects TRBV7-2 to TRBJ2-5, with 10 positions matching TRBD2. This CDR3 region has 15 residues. CDR1 is SGHTA and CDR2 is FQGNSA in the germline V gene. Germline trimming cut 2 bases from V and 4 bases from J; bases unmatched to any gene: 4. CDR3 residues: CASSLRSGGGETQYF. DNA for the CDR3: TGTGCCAGCAGCTTACGGAGCGGGGGGGGAGAGACCCAGTACTTC.

This clone came up once. The chain recombines TRBV6-6 with TRBJ1-1; D is uncertain. Germline assignment: CDR1 MNHNY and CDR2 SVGAGI (reference sequence). The length of the CDR3 is 14 residues. The V gene lost 7 bases and the J gene lost 10 bases, with 22 bases spanning the gap. CDR3 DNA: TGTGCCAGCACCCATATGAGGACCGATCGTGGAGCTTTCTTT. Residues: CASTHMRTDRGAFF.

The count of this clone is one. This chain joins TRBV9 and TRBJ2-3, with D possibly TRBD2 on 6 matching bases. The CDR3 has 16 amino acids. The V end lost 0 bases, the J end lost 0 bases, and 11 bases lay between the germline ends. Per germline, CDR1 SGDLS and CDR2 YYNGEE. DNA of the CDR3: TGTGCCAGCAGCGTAGGTCCGGGGACTAGCACAGATACGCAGTATTTT. Translating gives CASSVGPGTSTDTQYF.

The chain has TRBV27 and TRBJ1-3; D gene uncertain. The V gene's germline CDR1 is MNHEY and CDR2 SMNVEV (reference sequence). The CDR3 spans 13 residues. Between the trimmed V and J ends, which lost 4 bases and 2 bases, there was a span of 6 bases. Written as DNA, the CDR3 is TGTGCCAGCAGTTCGGGCCCTGGAAACACCATATATTTT. Residues: CASSSGPGNTIYF.

In this sample, this clone turned up once. The genes are TRBV19 and TRBJ1-6; D remains unclear. The V end was cut by 5 bases, the J end by 8 bases, with 22 bases between. The CDR3 is made up of 17 amino acids. The germline V gene encodes CDR1 LNHDA and CDR2 SQIVND (reference sequence). As DNA, the CDR3 is TGTGCCAGTAGTCCCCGTCCCGATTCGCAAACCGATTCACCCCTCCACTTT. Its translation is CASSPRPDSQTDSPLHF.

This sequence joins TRBV4-1 and TRBJ1-4; no reliable D call. Germline V gene sequence: CDR1 MGHRA, CDR2 YSYEKL. This CDR3 has 15 amino acids. V lost 0 bases, J lost 3 bases, and 8 bases lay in between. CDR3 DNA: TGCGCCAGCAGCCAAGATCAGGCGGCTAATGAAAAACTGTTTTTT. Translated: CASSQDQAANEKLFF.

The gene calls are TRBV12-5 and TRBJ1-3; no clear D gene. The CDR3 sequence is 14 residues long. V was shortened by 5 bases and J by 3 bases, with 11 bases between the two germline ends. Germline CDR1 is LGHNT and CDR2 is FRNRAP. CDR3 coding DNA: TGTGCTAGTGGTGACGACTGGAGTGGAAACACCATATATTTT. Encoded protein: CASGDDWSGNTIYF.

The V call is TRBV18, the J call TRBJ1-4; a possible D gene is TRBD1 (5 bases). V lost 1 base, J lost 7 bases, and 13 bases lay in between. CDR1 is KGHSH and CDR2 is LQKENI in the germline V gene. The CDR3 runs 15 residues. CDR3 residues: CASSPQGNRGEKLFF. CDR3 DNA: TGTGCCAGCTCACCACAGGGAAATAGGGGTGAAAAACTGTTTTTT.

The rearrangement uses TRBV7-8 and TRBJ2-7, with D unresolved. The germline V and J ends were trimmed by 4 bases and 7 bases, with 14 bases remaining between them. The CDR3 runs to 13 residues. Germline CDR1 reads SGHVS; CDR2 reads FQNEAQ. The CDR3 is CASSSNPVGEQYV. CDR3 coding DNA: TGTGCCAGCAGCTCTAACCCCGTGGGGGAGCAGTACGTC.